The 19 T cell receptor beta chains presented below share a single source sample, sequenced in a study of identical twins. TCRdb reprocessed the 5' RACE reads via MiXCR and lists one record per CDR3 protein. The data show over 200,000 distinct CDR3 sequences, with less than 9.5% seen just once and 5.1% held by the top ten. Sequencing was performed on memory (CD45RO+) T cells sorted from blood. All receptors come from a woman between 18 and 30 years old in good health.

In this sample, this clonotype turned up many times. The chain has TRBV9 and TRBJ2-3, with 10 bases that match TRBD1. Losses at the gene ends were 4 bases for V and 2 bases for J; bases not matched to a gene: 4. The CDR3 totals 15 residues. In germline, CDR1 is SGDLS, CDR2 YYNGEE. This CDR3 reads CASSSGQGVTDTQYF. The CDR3 coding sequence is TGTGCCAGCAGCTCCGGACAGGGGGTCACAGATACGCAGTATTTT.

This clonotype was counted a few times. The rearrangement uses TRBV15 and TRBJ2-7, with D hard to call. Germline values: CDR1 LNHNV, CDR2 YYDKDF (reference sequence). CDR3 length equals 14 residues. The V end was cut by 5 bases, the J end by 2 bases, with 13 bases between. The CDR3, as DNA: TGTGCCACCAGCGGTAGCACCAGAGCCTACGAGCAGTACTTC. Amino acids: CATSGSTRAYEQYF.

This chain connects TRBV27 to TRBJ1-1; D gene ambiguous. The CDR3 is 15 amino acids. V lost 3 bases and J lost 2, with 13 bases in between. In germline, CDR1 is MNHEY, CDR2 SMNVEV (reference sequence). This CDR3 reads CASSFLGYPNTEAFF. DNA for the CDR3: TGTGCCAGCAGTTTCCTCGGTTATCCTAACACTGAAGCTTTCTTT.

The J gene is TRBJ1-4, the V gene TRBV12-3 or TRBV12-4; D may be TRBD1 (6 bases). V lost 6 bases and J 10 bases, leaving 21 bases between the germline ends. CDR3 length equals 15 residues. CDR3 loop: CASRGTGRGEGKLFF. The DNA for the CDR3 is TGTGCCAGCAGGGGAACAGGGAGGGGTGAGGGAAAACTGTTTTTT.

This clonotype was seen many times. The J gene is TRBJ1-1, the V gene TRBV20-1; weak D call: TRBD1 (5 bases). Germline CDR1 reads DFQATT; CDR2 reads SNEGSKA (reference sequence). V was pared by 7 bases and J by 3 bases, with 12 bases between. The CDR3 contains 12 residues. The CDR3 region is CSVVIRDTEAFF. CDR3 sequence (DNA): TGCAGTGTGGTGATCAGGGACACTGAAGCTTTCTTT.

The CDR3 sequence: CATSVLPSMDTQYF. For the CDR3, the DNA is TGTGCCACCAGTGTCCTTCCTAGCATGGATACGCAGTATTTT. The rearrangement joins TRBV24-1 to TRBJ2-3; possible D gene TRBD2, 5 bases. Trimming removed 5 bases from V and 6 bases from J, with 14 bases in between. The germline V gene has CDR1 KGHDR and CDR2 SFDVKD. This CDR3 has 14 residues.

The chain joins TRBV20-1 to TRBJ1-6, with D maybe TRBD1 (6 bases). Trimming cost V 6 bases and J 6 bases, with 15 bases left between them. This CDR3 comprises 14 residues. The V gene's germline CDR1 is DFQATT and CDR2 SNEGSKA (reference sequence). In DNA, the CDR3 is TGCAGTGCGAGGATGGACAGTCTTAATTCACCCCTCCACTTT. Translated: CSARMDSLNSPLHF.

This clonotype was seen a few times. The V call is TRBV10-2, the J call TRBJ1-2; D uncertain. Trimming took 7 bases from V and 5 from J, leaving 14 bases between them. Per the germline V gene, CDR1 is WSHSY and CDR2 is SAAADI. This CDR3 is 13 amino acids long. CDR3 nucleotide sequence: TGCGCCAGCACCACGGCGGCCCCATATGGCTACACCTTC. As protein: CASTTAAPYGYTF.

This clonotype has ten or more counts. This chain's CDR3 is CASRFIYEQYF. The DNA for the CDR3 is TGTGCCAGCAGATTTATATACGAGCAGTACTTC. The chain links TRBV28 to TRBJ2-7, with D unresolved. The CDR3 totals 11 residues. The V gene lost 6 bases and the J gene lost 4 bases, with 7 bases spanning the gap. CDR1 MDHEN and CDR2 SYDVKM come from the germline V gene.

Only a few counts were recorded for this clonotype. The gene calls are TRBV7-2 and TRBJ2-1; D not certain. V was trimmed by 2 bases and J by 9 bases, leaving 5 bases between them. The CDR3 consists of 11 residues. Germline CDR1 and CDR2: SGHTA and FQGNSA. The CDR3 nucleotides read TGTGCCAGCAGCTTATATAGTGAGCAGTTCTTC. Translated: CASSLYSEQFF.

Only a few counts were recorded for this clonotype. The rearrangement links TRBV2 to TRBJ1-1; possibly TRBD1 for D (5 bases). CDR1 is SNHLY, CDR2 FYNNEI, per germline. The CDR3 consists of 14 residues. The V gene lost 10 bases and the J gene lost 5 bases, with 20 bases spanning the gap. The chain's CDR3 is CATSGRALGTEAFF. CDR3 DNA: TGTGCCACCTCAGGGAGGGCCCTGGGGACTGAAGCTTTCTTT.

This clonotype was seen ten or more times. This rearrangement joins TRBV11-3 to TRBJ2-1; 11 bases are shared with TRBD2. This CDR3 spans 18 amino acids. Germline V gene lookup returns CDR1 SGHNT and CDR2 YENEEA. Trimming at V came to 5 bases and at J to 0 bases, leaving 9 bases not matched to a gene. The CDR3 is CASSKGLAEISSYNEQFF. The DNA for the CDR3 is TGTGCCAGCAGCAAGGGACTAGCGGAGATCTCCTCCTACAATGAGCAGTTCTTC.

This clonotype was counted a single time. The gene calls are TRBV18 and TRBJ1-5, with D uncertain. V was shortened by 5 bases and J by 3 bases, with 11 bases between the two germline ends. Germline CDR1 reads KGHSH; CDR2 reads LQKENI. The CDR3 extends over 14 amino acids. CDR3 nucleotide sequence: TGTGCCAGCTCAGTGCTGCGCGACAATCAGCCCCAGCATTTT. Translation: CASSVLRDNQPQHF. Complete variable domain (other parts from reference TRBV18 and TRBJ1-5): NAGVMQNPRHLVRRRGQEARLRCSPMKGHSHVYWYRQLPEEGLKFMVYLQKENIIDESGMPKERFSAEFPKEGPSILRIQQVVRGDSAAYFCASSVLRDNQPQHFGDGTRLSIL.

CDR3 bases: TGCAGTGCTAGAGATGGGGGTTCACCCCTCCACTTT. This codes for CSARDGGSPLHF. This chain joins TRBV20-1 and TRBJ1-6, with D tentatively TRBD1 (5 bases). Germline V gives CDR1 DFQATT, CDR2 SNEGSKA (reference sequence). The CDR3 is made up of 12 amino acids. The ends were cut back, 0 bases at V and 9 bases at J, with 6 bases in the middle.

This clonotype was seen a few times. CDR3 sequence reads: CASSEGRVNSPLHF. CDR3 nucleotides: TGTGCCAGCAGTGAGGGGCGGGTGAATTCACCCCTCCACTTT. This rearrangement joins TRBV2 to TRBJ1-6; D is perhaps TRBD1 (5 bases). Germline V lookup: CDR1 SNHLY, CDR2 FYNNEI. Trimming removed 3 bases from V and 7 bases from J, with 10 bases in between. CDR3 length: 14 residues.

This clonotype has only a few counts. CDR3 sequence: CASSPGSAGGHEQYF. The CDR3 bases are TGTGCCAGCTCACCAGGATCAGCGGGAGGCCACGAGCAGTACTTC. The gene calls are TRBV18 and TRBJ2-7; the match to TRBD2 covers 9 bases. The ends lost 2 bases at V and 5 bases at J; junction bases unmatched: 7. This CDR3 has 15 residues. Per the germline V gene, CDR1 is KGHSH and CDR2 is LQKENI.

The chain's CDR3 is CAISEGKRSSTDTQYF. For the CDR3, the DNA is TGTGCCATCAGTGAAGGAAAGCGCTCTAGCACAGATACGCAGTATTTT. This chain joins TRBV10-3 and TRBJ2-3; D remains unclear. CDR1 is ENHRY, CDR2 SYGVKD, per germline. This CDR3 region has 16 residues. Trimming removed 3 bases from V and 0 bases from J, with 13 bases in between.

The chain couples TRBV20-1 to TRBJ2-1; 12 bases line up with TRBD2. From germline, CDR1 is DFQATT and CDR2 SNEGSKA (reference sequence). This CDR3 is 14 amino acids long. J gave up 9 bases and V 3 bases, and 6 bases lay outside the gene matches. The CDR3 protein is CSARSSGGAGEQFF. CDR3 in DNA: TGCAGTGCTAGGTCTAGCGGGGGGGCAGGTGAGCAGTTCTTC.

This clonotype has at least ten counts. The CDR3 DNA sequence: TGCGCCAGCAGCTCACCCCTACCGGGACAGGGGAGCACAGATACGCAGTATTTT. This gives the protein CASSSPLPGQGSTDTQYF. The chain has TRBV5-1 and TRBJ2-3, with 10 bases aligning to TRBD1. Germline lookup yields CDR1 SGHRS and CDR2 YFSETQ. The CDR3 loop spans 18 amino acids. J gave up 0 bases and V 3 bases, and 10 bases lay outside the gene matches.